The 21 T cell receptor beta chains reported below all come from one sample, sequenced in a study of blood T cells in healthy people across ages. PCR was performed a second time for roughly 7 to 12 cycles using a sample-barcoded 5' primer and a J-beta primer mix. TCRdb ran MiXCR on the 5' RACE reads and lists one entry per CDR3 protein. The sample includes hundreds of thousands of distinct CDR3 sequences, 58% seen only once; the top ten take roughly 34%. Material: blood. These receptors all stem from a man in his sixties in good health.

The chain couples TRBV12-3 or TRBV12-4 to TRBJ2-7; maybe TRBD1 (6 bases). The CDR3 sequence is 13 residues long. V lost 2 bases to trimming and J lost 2 bases, with 7 bases between them. The CDR3 loop reads CASSLTGTYEQYF. The DNA of the CDR3 is TGTGCCAGCAGTTTAACAGGGACCTACGAGCAGTACTTC.

This clonotype occurred a few times. The chain has TRBV6-2 or TRBV6-3 and TRBJ2-3; D ambiguous. V gave up 0 bases and J gave up 1 base, with 11 bases separating them. Germline-derived CDR1 and CDR2 are MNHEY and SVGEGT. This CDR3 contains 16 residues. The CDR3 sequence: CASSYSVDLGTDTQYF. In nucleotides, the CDR3 is TGTGCCAGCAGTTACTCCGTAGACCTCGGCACAGATACGCAGTATTTT.

V is TRBV11-2 and J is TRBJ1-1, with unresolved D. V was pared by 2 bases and J by 0 bases, with 7 bases between. This CDR3 comprises 14 residues. Germline V gene lookup returns CDR1 SGHAT and CDR2 FQNNGV. CDR3 residues: CASSLFNMNTEAFF. CDR3 nucleotides: TGTGCCAGCAGCTTATTCAACATGAACACTGAAGCTTTCTTT.

The chain uses TRBV27 and TRBJ2-7; TRBD1 aligns across 7 bases. The J call may be faulty, since TRBJ2-5 better matches the DNA end. Germline values: CDR1 MNHEY, CDR2 SMNVEV (reference sequence). The CDR3 runs 16 residues. As DNA, the CDR3 is TGTGCCAGCAGTAAAGCCGGGACAGAGTCTCGAGAGACCCAGTACTTC. It translates to CASSKAGTESRETQYF.

Comment on this clonotype: Sequence at one end of the junction differs from germline and may be a read error. The chain carries TRBV10-3 and TRBJ2-7; no firm D call. This CDR3 region has 15 residues. The germline gives CDR1 ENHRY, CDR2 SYGVKD. This CDR3 reads CTISESQDTSYEQYF. CDR3 coding DNA: TGTACCATCAGTGAGTCCCAAGACACCTCCTACGAGCAGTACTTC.

The rearrangement joins TRBV6-1 to TRBJ2-5; D uncertain. This CDR3 region has 12 residues. Trimming took off 3 bases at V and 1 base at J, with 3 bases between the two ends. The V gene's germline CDR1 is MNHNS and CDR2 SASEGT. CDR3 region: CASSDFQETQYF. DNA for the CDR3: TGTGCCAGCAGTGACTTCCAAGAGACCCAGTACTTC.

The CDR3 coding sequence is TGCAGTGCTAGAAACGGGGACGCTGAAGCTTTCTTT. Its protein product is CSARNGDAEAFF. The gene calls are TRBV20-1 and TRBJ1-1, with D perhaps matching TRBD1 (5 bases). CDR3 size: 12 residues. CDR1 and CDR2 (germline): DFQATT, SNEGSKA (reference sequence). V lost 2 bases to trimming and J lost 6 bases, with 10 bases between them.

This chain joins TRBV5-5 and TRBJ1-4; D possibly corresponds to TRBD1 (6 bases). Deletions cut 7 bases from V and 5 bases from J, with 15 bases between. CDR3 size: 14 residues. Germline assignment: CDR1 SGHKS and CDR2 YYEKEE (reference sequence). The CDR3 reads CASAMGGLNEKLFF. For the CDR3, the DNA is TGTGCCAGCGCCATGGGGGGGCTAAATGAAAAACTGTTTTTT.

This clonotype was detected a few times. The rearrangement uses TRBV20-1 and TRBJ2-5, with a possible D match to TRBD1 (5 bases). Trimming removed 7 bases from V and 9 bases from J, with 18 bases in between. Germline V CDR1 and CDR2: DFQATT, SNEGSKA (reference sequence). The CDR3 consists of 12 residues. The CDR3 DNA is TGCAGTGTATTGGGGCAAGGTCAGGCCCAGTACTTC. The encoded protein is CSVLGQGQAQYF.

This clonotype was found a few times. V gene TRBV5-1 combines with J gene TRBJ2-5, with 8 bases identical to TRBD2. Per germline, CDR1 SGHRS and CDR2 YFSETQ. The CDR3 is made up of 16 amino acids. J lost 1 base, V lost 0 bases, and 5 bases had no gene match. In DNA form, the CDR3 reads TGCGCCAGCAGCTTGGTCAGCGGGGGTTTCCAAGAGACCCAGTACTTC. It is translated as CASSLVSGGFQETQYF.

The chain combines TRBV5-4 with TRBJ2-7; no reliable D call. Trimming removed 0 bases at V and 5 bases at J, with 6 bases between. This CDR3 spans 12 amino acids. Germline CDR1 reads SGHNT; CDR2 reads YYREEE (reference sequence). In DNA form, the CDR3 reads TGTGCCAGCAGCTTGGGCCTCCACGAGCAGTACTTC. It yields the protein CASSLGLHEQYF. Complete variable domain (other parts from reference TRBV5-4 and TRBJ2-7): ETGVTQSPTHLIKTRGQQVTLRCSSQSGHNTVSWYQQALGQGPQFIFQYYREEENGRGNFPPRFSGLQFPNYSSELNVNALELDDSALYLCASSLGLHEQYFGPGTRLTVT.

There are a few counts of this clonotype. CDR3 in DNA: TGCGCCAGCAGCTTGGAGCCAGGGAACACTGAAGCTTTCTTT. Translated: CASSLEPGNTEAFF. The V gene is TRBV5-1, the J gene TRBJ1-1; D uncertain. V lost 0 bases to trimming and J lost 1 base, with 7 bases between them. This CDR3 is 14 amino acids long. CDR1 and CDR2 from the germline V gene are SGHRS and YFSETQ.

This chain joins TRBV20-1 and TRBJ2-3; 10 nucleotides match TRBD2. Germline V gene sequence: CDR1 DFQATT, CDR2 SNEGSKA (reference sequence). The CDR3 sequence is 14 residues long. V shed 6 bases and J 0 bases; nucleotides not matched to a gene: 3. The CDR3 DNA follows: TGCAGTGCCAAACTAGCGGGAAGCACAGATACGCAGTATTTT. As protein: CSAKLAGSTDTQYF.

The gene calls are TRBV7-9 and TRBJ2-3; 10 positions match TRBD2. The CDR3 spans 15 residues. J was trimmed by 5 bases and V by 7 bases; bases with no gene match: 9. Germline values: CDR1 SEHNR, CDR2 FQNEAQ (reference sequence). CDR3 nucleotide sequence: TGTGCCAGCAACGTCAGCGGGGGGGCCGGAGATACGCAGTATTTT. Translation: CASNVSGGAGDTQYF.

This clonotype has just one count. The chain recombines TRBV4-1 with TRBJ1-1; no clear D gene. There are 15 residues in the CDR3. Germline assignment: CDR1 MGHRA and CDR2 YSYEKL. Between the trimmed V and J ends, which lost 4 bases and 1 base, there was a span of 13 bases. The CDR3 sequence: CASSPSPAGNTEAFF. The CDR3 nucleotides are TGCGCCAGCAGCCCCTCCCCGGCTGGGAACACTGAAGCTTTCTTT.

This clonotype has only a few counts. The chain joins TRBV29-1 to TRBJ2-6, with D possibly being TRBD1 (6 bases). The V and J ends lost 8 bases and 1 base respectively, with 15 bases between them. The CDR3 spans 15 residues. CDR1 and CDR2 (germline): SQVTM, ANQGSEA. Written as DNA, the CDR3 is TGCAGCACCAGAAACGACAGGTCTGGGGCCAACGTCCTGACTTTC. As protein: CSTRNDRSGANVLTF. The full variable domain, rest sourced from reference TRBV29-1 and TRBJ2-6, is SAVISQKPSRDICQRGTSLTIQCQVDSQVTMMFWYRQQPGQSLTLIATANQGSEATYESGFVIDKFPISRPNLTFSTLTVSNMSPEDSSIYLCSTRNDRSGANVLTFGAGSRLTVL.

The chain recombines TRBV7-2 with TRBJ2-2; perhaps TRBD1 as D (6 bases). This CDR3 has 15 residues. Germline loops: CDR1 SGHTA, CDR2 FQGNSA. V lost 5 bases, J lost 4 bases, and 14 bases lay in between. CDR3 nucleotides: TGTGCCAGCAGCCAGACAGGAGTGAGCACCGGGGAGCTGTTTTTT. Translation: CASSQTGVSTGELFF.

This clonotype was counted a few times. J is TRBJ2-3 and V is TRBV7-2; possible D gene TRBD2, 6 bases. Germline V gene sequence: CDR1 SGHTA, CDR2 FQGNSA. This CDR3 has 15 amino acids. V lost 5 bases and J 4 bases, leaving 16 bases between the germline ends. The CDR3 here is CASSRDSGGPDTQYF. In DNA, the CDR3 is TGTGCCAGCAGCCGGGACTCCGGAGGTCCAGATACGCAGTATTTT.

This clonotype was found a few times. The chain combines TRBV4-1 with TRBJ2-7; 12 bases are shared with TRBD1. With the DNA end fitting TRBJ2-5 better, the J assignment may be wrong. This CDR3 spans 15 amino acids. The germline CDR1 and CDR2 sequences are MGHRA and YSYEKL. CDR3 loop: CASSNRDRGPVTQYF. The DNA for the CDR3 is TGCGCCAGCAGCAACCGGGACAGGGGGCCGGTGACCCAGTACTTC.

V gene TRBV10-3 combines with J gene TRBJ2-7; 9 bases fit TRBD1. Trimming removed 5 bases from V and 7 bases from J; junction bases left unmatched: 12. Germline CDR1 and CDR2: ENHRY and SYGVKD. This CDR3 is 15 amino acids long. The chain's CDR3 is CAISTGTGPYNEQYF. The CDR3 coding sequence is TGTGCCATCAGTACCGGGACAGGGCCCTACAATGAGCAGTACTTC.

The gene calls are TRBV12-3 or TRBV12-4 and TRBJ2-5, with 8 bases lining up with TRBD1. The CDR3 length is 14 residues. Unmatched junction bases numbered 16, after V lost 8 bases and J lost 11 bases. CDR3 coding DNA: TGTGCCAGCCGGAAGACAGGGGTGAGGAATGAGCAGTACTTC. It codes for CASRKTGVRNEQYF.